One sample yielded the 29 T cell receptor beta chains listed below, sequenced in a study of blood T cell repertoires in COVID-19. Clones were read by immunoSEQ multiplex PCR, and TCRdb kept only the in-frame ones, dropping some. Of under 500,000 clones in the sample, roughly 85% were seen once. The sample taken for sequencing was PBMCs or T cells enriched from blood (not recorded which). The origin of the receptors is a woman under 30 with acute COVID-19.

The chain carries TRBV6-5 and TRBJ1-4, with D perhaps matching TRBD1 (6 bases). The CDR3 runs 13 residues. V gave up 7 bases and J gave up 7 bases, with 13 bases separating them. CDR1 MNHEY and CDR2 SVGAGI come from the germline V gene. This CDR3 reads CASTPGGREKLFF. CDR3 nucleotides: TGTGCCAGCACTCCGGGGGGCCGTGAAAAACTGTTTTTT.

V is TRBV19 and J is TRBJ1-1, with D possibly being TRBD1 (5 bases). This CDR3 has 12 residues. Trimming removed 4 bases at V and 6 bases at J, with 9 bases between. Germline CDR1 LNHDA, CDR2 SQIVND (reference sequence). The CDR3 sequence is CASSTGVAEAFF. CDR3 sequence (DNA): TGTGCCAGTAGTACGGGGGTGGCTGAAGCTTTCTTT.

This chain connects TRBV6-2 or TRBV6-3 to TRBJ2-7; D remains ambiguous. The CDR3 consists of 12 residues. Per germline, CDR1 MNHEY and CDR2 SVGEGT. Trimming took off 6 bases at V and 9 bases at J, with 15 bases between the two ends. The chain's CDR3 is CASSPEPRWQYF. The DNA of the CDR3 is TGTGCCAGCAGCCCCGAACCTCGGTGGCAGTACTTC.

The V and J genes are TRBV15 and TRBJ1-2, with 7 nucleotides matching TRBD1. The CDR3 extends over 16 amino acids. After removal of 0 bases from V and 4 bases from J, the junction contained 8 bases not matched to a gene. Germline assignment: CDR1 LNHNV and CDR2 YYDKDF (reference sequence). CDR3 DNA sequence: TGTGCCACCAGCAGAGATTACGGAAACAGGGGCTATGGCTACACCTTC. Translated, it gives CATSRDYGNRGYGYTF.

The chain joins TRBV10-2 to TRBJ1-5; D uncertain. The length of the CDR3 is 13 residues. Trimming took 7 bases from V and 5 from J, leaving 12 bases between them. Germline assignment: CDR1 WSHSY and CDR2 SAAADI. The CDR3, as DNA: TGCGCCAGCAAATCGAACACCCATCAGCCCCAGCATTTT. It translates to CASKSNTHQPQHF.

This clone was picked up one time. The J gene is TRBJ2-7, the V gene TRBV24-1; a weak D match, TRBD1 (6 bases). Between the trimmed V and J ends, which lost 5 bases and 7 bases, there was a span of 14 bases. CDR1 KGHDR and CDR2 SFDVKD come from the germline V gene. The CDR3 has 13 residues. This CDR3 reads CATSGDTTREQYF. CDR3 DNA sequence: TGTGCCACCAGTGGGGACACCACGCGGGAGCAGTACTTC.

The chain employs TRBV5-1 and TRBJ1-1, with D perhaps matching TRBD1 (5 bases). The germline CDR1 and CDR2 sequences are SGHRS and YFSETQ. The CDR3 is made up of 16 amino acids. Deletions cut 5 bases from V and 1 base from J, with 18 bases between. The CDR3 nucleotides read TGCGCCAGCAGTCCGTTCAAGGGAGGGACGAACACTGAAGCTTTCTTT. Its translation is CASSPFKGGTNTEAFF. The complete variable domain, with remaining parts taken from reference TRBV5-1 and TRBJ1-1, reads KAGVTQTPRYLIKTRGQQVTLSCSPISGHRSVSWYQQTPGQGLQFLFEYFSETQRNKGNFPGRFSGRQFSNSRSEMNVSTLELGDSALYLCASSPFKGGTNTEAFFGQGTRLTVV.

The gene calls are TRBV18 and TRBJ2-1; tentative D call: TRBD1 (6 bases). Deletions cut 7 bases from V and 2 bases from J, with 15 bases between. The CDR3 covers 15 residues. CDR1 and CDR2 (germline): KGHSH, LQKENI. CDR3 in amino acids: CASLPIRTAYNEQFF. For the CDR3, the DNA is TGTGCCAGCTTACCGATTCGGACAGCCTACAATGAGCAGTTCTTC.

V usage is TRBV9 and J usage is TRBJ2-3; no clear D gene. V lost 3 bases, J lost 8 bases, and 7 bases lay in between. The CDR3 has 11 residues. Germline assignment: CDR1 SGDLS and CDR2 YYNGEE. This CDR3 reads CASSGSSTQYF. CDR3 in DNA: TGTGCCAGCAGCGGGAGCAGTACGCAGTATTTT.

In its sample, this clone was seen once. This chain joins TRBV9 and TRBJ1-6; D is unclear. Germline loops: CDR1 SGDLS, CDR2 YYNGEE. The CDR3 is 17 residues long. V was shortened by 0 bases and J by 0 bases, with 10 bases between the two germline ends. In DNA, the CDR3 is TGTGCCAGCAGCGTAGCGTCGTCTAACTCCTATAATTCACCCCTCCACTTT. This encodes CASSVASSNSYNSPLHF.

The genes are TRBV5-5 and TRBJ2-1; tentative D call: TRBD2 (7 bases). CDR1 is SGHKS, CDR2 YYEKEE, per germline (reference sequence). The V and J ends lost 2 bases and 0 bases respectively, with 18 bases between them. CDR3 length: 18 residues. The CDR3 loop reads CASSFVAGAASSYNEQFF. CDR3 coding DNA: TGTGCCAGCAGCTTCGTTGCGGGGGCCGCCAGCTCCTACAATGAGCAGTTCTTC.

The rearrangement uses TRBV5-8 and TRBJ1-1; 7 nucleotides align to TRBD1. CDR3 length equals 14 residues. Germline V gene data show CDR1 as SGHTS and CDR2 as YDEGEE. Germline trimming cut 4 bases from V and 1 base from J; bases unmatched to any gene: 4. CDR3 DNA: TGTGCCAGCAGCATGGACAGGACGAACACTGAAGCTTTCTTT. This gives the protein CASSMDRTNTEAFF. Filled out from reference TRBV5-8 and TRBJ1-1, the complete variable domain reads EAGVTQSPTHLIKTRGQQATLRCSPISGHTSVYWYQQALGLGLQFLLWYDEGEERNRGNFPPRFSGRQFPNYSSELNVNALELEDSALYLCASSMDRTNTEAFFGQGTRLTVV.

This rearrangement joins TRBV4-2 to TRBJ1-6; no reliable D call. The germline V gene encodes CDR1 LGHNA and CDR2 YNFKEQ. Trimming removed 4 bases from V and 10 bases from J, with 23 bases in between. There are 17 residues in the CDR3. The CDR3 coding sequence is TGTGCCAGCAGCCTCAACATCGACGGAGTGAAAAGGTCACCCCTCCACTTT. Amino acid sequence: CASSLNIDGVKRSPLHF.

This chain uses TRBV28 with TRBJ1-2, with D perhaps TRBD1 (5 bases). The V gene's germline CDR1 is MDHEN and CDR2 SYDVKM. The CDR3 spans 13 residues. V was trimmed by 3 bases and J by 5 bases, leaving 10 bases between them. Written as DNA, the CDR3 is TGTGCCAGCAGTTTGGGGCTGAGGTATGGCTACACCTTC. This sequence encodes CASSLGLRYGYTF.

On this clone: Other DNA sequences from this sample encode an identical CDR3 as well. The rearrangement joins TRBV19 to TRBJ1-1, with D possibly matching TRBD1 (5 bases). Germline V gene data show CDR1 as LNHDA and CDR2 as SQIVND (reference sequence). V lost 5 bases and J 2 bases, leaving 9 bases between the germline ends. The CDR3 loop spans 13 amino acids. CDR3 nucleotides: TGTGCCAGTAGTCCGACAGCCAACACTGAAGCTTTCTTT. Its protein is CASSPTANTEAFF.

This chain links TRBV3-1 (or the pseudogene TRBV3-2) with TRBJ1-6; D is ambiguous. In germline, CDR1 is LGHDT, CDR2 YNNKEL (reference sequence). The CDR3 extends over 17 amino acids. Trimming took 2 bases from V and 8 from J, leaving 19 bases between them. In DNA form, the CDR3 reads TGTGCCAGCAGCCAAATTACCGGCCCAAGGAGGGATTCACCCCTCCACTTT. Encoded protein: CASSQITGPRRDSPLHF.

The chain is built from TRBV5-6 and TRBJ2-2, with 10 bases fitting TRBD1. Losses at the gene ends were 4 bases for V and 7 bases for J; bases not matched to a gene: 7. Germline V lookup: CDR1 SGHDT, CDR2 YYEEEE. This CDR3 has 15 residues. DNA for the CDR3: TGTGCCAGCAGCCCCGGGACAGGGGTTATCGGGGAGCTGTTTTTT. Amino acids: CASSPGTGVIGELFF.

The sample holds many counts of this clone. This chain joins TRBV6-5 and TRBJ1-5, with no clear D. Germline V lookup: CDR1 MNHEY, CDR2 SVGAGI. Trimming shortened V by 4 bases and J by 1 base, and 5 bases separated the two germline ends. The CDR3 is 13 amino acids. This CDR3 reads CASSLESNQPQHF. In DNA, the CDR3 is TGTGCCAGCAGTTTAGAAAGCAATCAGCCCCAGCATTTT.

The chain joins TRBV20-1 to TRBJ1-1; D remains ambiguous. The CDR3 is made up of 11 amino acids. Trimming stripped 3 bases from V and 8 bases from J, with 10 bases between. Germline values: CDR1 DFQATT, CDR2 SNEGSKA (reference sequence). CDR3: CSASFIQEAFF. DNA of the CDR3: TGCAGTGCTAGTTTCATACAGGAAGCTTTCTTT.

The CDR3 sequence is CASTGGHQPQHF. The CDR3 DNA reads TGTGCCAGTACCGGGGGGCATCAGCCCCAGCATTTT. The chain is built from TRBV19 and TRBJ1-5, with D possibly TRBD1 on 6 matching bases. V was clipped by 7 bases and J by 5 bases, with 9 bases between them. The CDR3 runs 12 residues. CDR1 and CDR2 (germline): LNHDA, SQIVND (reference sequence).

This clone was picked up one time. The chain uses TRBV3-1 (or the pseudogene TRBV3-2) and TRBJ2-5; TRBD2 agrees at 8 bases. Per germline, CDR1 LGHDT and CDR2 YNNKEL (reference sequence). J gave up 4 bases and V 0 bases, and 7 bases lay outside the gene matches. The CDR3 loop spans 16 amino acids. The CDR3 DNA reads TGTGCCAGCAGCCAAGAGGTTTTAGCGGGGTTAGAGACCCAGTACTTC. Translation gives CASSQEVLAGLETQYF.

The chain carries TRBV10-3 and TRBJ1-1; 9 nucleotides line up with TRBD1. CDR3 length: 14 amino acids. The germline CDR1 and CDR2 sequences are ENHRY and SYGVKD. The junction had 6 bases not matched to a gene; V was cut back by 0 bases and J by 10 bases. CDR3 protein: CAISESGTGKVAFF. The DNA for the CDR3 is TGTGCCATCAGTGAGTCCGGGACAGGGAAAGTAGCTTTCTTT.

This chain connects TRBV6-5 to TRBJ2-3, with TRBD1 identical over 7 bases. After removal of 7 bases from V and 4 bases from J, the junction contained 8 bases not matched to a gene. CDR3 length equals 14 residues. Looked up from germline, CDR1 is MNHEY and CDR2 is SVGAGI. CDR3 protein: CASISRQGPDTQYF. CDR3 DNA sequence: TGTGCCAGCATCTCACGACAGGGTCCAGATACGCAGTATTTT.

This clone was seen a handful of times. The chain employs TRBV6-2 or TRBV6-3 and TRBJ1-5; 8 bases match TRBD1. Germline CDR1 reads MNHEY; CDR2 reads SVGEGT. With V trimmed by 1 base and J by 3 bases, 8 bases remained unmatched. The CDR3 is made up of 17 amino acids. DNA for the CDR3: TGTGCCAGCAGTTACTTACACAGGGACAGGTCCAATCAGCCCCAGCATTTT. Protein: CASSYLHRDRSNQPQHF.

In regard to this clone: One end of the junction fails to match germline, which may point to a read error. The chain links TRBV7-7 to TRBJ2-1; TRBD2 agrees at 9 bases. CDR1 is SSHAT and CDR2 is FNYEAQ in the germline V gene (reference sequence). The CDR3 sequence is 16 residues long. This CDR3 is CASSLGLSGGYNEQFF. DNA of the CDR3: TGTGCTAGCAGCTTAGGTCTTAGCGGGGGATACAATGAGCAGTTCTTC.

This chain uses TRBV11-2 with TRBJ1-5; 7 bases align to TRBD1. Germline loops: CDR1 SGHAT, CDR2 FQNNGV. V shed 5 bases, J shed 6 bases, and the junction held 4 bases outside the gene matches. This CDR3 is 13 amino acids long. CDR3 coding DNA: TGTGCCAGCAGCCAGGGGGGAAGTCAGCCCCAGCATTTT. Translation gives CASSQGGSQPQHF.

V usage is TRBV9 and J usage is TRBJ2-1, with 8 bases aligning to TRBD2. The germline V gene has CDR1 SGDLS and CDR2 YYNGEE. The CDR3 sequence is 15 residues long. Losses at the gene ends were 3 bases for V and 8 bases for J; bases not matched to a gene: 10. CDR3 sequence (DNA): TGTGCCAGCAGCGCGACGGGACTAGATACATATGAGCAGTTCTTC. Its protein product is CASSATGLDTYEQFF.

This chain joins TRBV12-5 and TRBJ1-4, with D hard to call. Trimming shortened V by 5 bases and J by 9 bases, and 19 bases separated the two germline ends. This CDR3 is 15 amino acids long. Per the germline V gene, CDR1 is LGHNT and CDR2 is FRNRAP. DNA for the CDR3: TGTGCTAGTGGTCCATACCCGGACCGGGAACAAAAACTGTTTTTT. Translated: CASGPYPDREQKLFF.

The V and J genes are TRBV4-2 and TRBJ2-1; 11 bases fit TRBD2. V lost 4 bases and J lost 6; bases outside the gene matches: 2. The CDR3 contains 14 residues. Germline V lookup: CDR1 LGHNA, CDR2 YNFKEQ. The CDR3 sequence: CASSLGLAANEQFF. The CDR3 DNA reads as TGTGCCAGCAGCCTGGGACTAGCGGCCAATGAGCAGTTCTTC.